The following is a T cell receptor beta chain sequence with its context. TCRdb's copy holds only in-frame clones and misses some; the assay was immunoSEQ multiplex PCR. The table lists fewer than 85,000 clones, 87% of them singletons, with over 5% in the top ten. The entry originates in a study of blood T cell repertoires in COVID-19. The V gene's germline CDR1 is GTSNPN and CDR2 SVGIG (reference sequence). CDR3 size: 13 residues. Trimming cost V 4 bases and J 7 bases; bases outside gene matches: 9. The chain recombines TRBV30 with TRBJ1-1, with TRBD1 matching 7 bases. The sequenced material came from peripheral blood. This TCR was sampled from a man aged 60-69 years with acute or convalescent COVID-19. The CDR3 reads CAWKTGAPGEAFF. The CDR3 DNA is TGTGCCTGGAAAACAGGGGCCCCTGGTGAAGCTTTCTTT.